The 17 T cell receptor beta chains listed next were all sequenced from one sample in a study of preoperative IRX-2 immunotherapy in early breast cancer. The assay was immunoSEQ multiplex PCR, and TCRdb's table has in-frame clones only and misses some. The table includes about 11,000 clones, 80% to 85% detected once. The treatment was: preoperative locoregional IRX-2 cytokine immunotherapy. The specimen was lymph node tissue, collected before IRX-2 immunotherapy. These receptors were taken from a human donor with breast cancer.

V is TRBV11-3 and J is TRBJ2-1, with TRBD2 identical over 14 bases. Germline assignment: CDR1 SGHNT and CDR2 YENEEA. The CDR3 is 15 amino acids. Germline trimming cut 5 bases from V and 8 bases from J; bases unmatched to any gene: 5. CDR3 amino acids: CASSPRLAGGDEQFF. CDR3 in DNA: TGTGCCAGCAGCCCCCGACTAGCGGGAGGGGATGAGCAGTTCTTC.

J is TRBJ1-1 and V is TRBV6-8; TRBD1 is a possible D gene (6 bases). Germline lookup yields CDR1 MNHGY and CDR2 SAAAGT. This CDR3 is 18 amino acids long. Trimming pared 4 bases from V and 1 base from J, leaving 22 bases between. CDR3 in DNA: TGTGCCAGCAGTTTGAACTCGGGAGGGGGTCCCACGAACACTGAAGCTTTCTTT. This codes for CASSLNSGGGPTNTEAFF.

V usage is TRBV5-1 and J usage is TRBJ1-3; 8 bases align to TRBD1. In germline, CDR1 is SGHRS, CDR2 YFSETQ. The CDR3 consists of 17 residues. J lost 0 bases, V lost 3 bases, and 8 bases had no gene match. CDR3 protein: CASSSSHRGTSGNTIYF. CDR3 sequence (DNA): TGCGCCAGCAGCTCGTCCCACAGGGGGACCTCTGGAAACACCATATATTTT.

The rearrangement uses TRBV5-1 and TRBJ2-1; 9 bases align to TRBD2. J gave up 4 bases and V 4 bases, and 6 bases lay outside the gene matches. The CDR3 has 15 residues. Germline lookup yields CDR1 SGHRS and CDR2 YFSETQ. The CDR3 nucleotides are TGCGCCAGCAGCAAGACTAGCGGCGCTTACAATGAGCAGTTCTTC. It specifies CASSKTSGAYNEQFF. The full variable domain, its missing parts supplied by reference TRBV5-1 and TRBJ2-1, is KAGVTQTPRYLIKTRGQQVTLSCSPISGHRSVSWYQQTPGQGLQFLFEYFSETQRNKGNFPGRFSGRQFSNSRSEMNVSTLELGDSALYLCASSKTSGAYNEQFFGPGTRLTVL.

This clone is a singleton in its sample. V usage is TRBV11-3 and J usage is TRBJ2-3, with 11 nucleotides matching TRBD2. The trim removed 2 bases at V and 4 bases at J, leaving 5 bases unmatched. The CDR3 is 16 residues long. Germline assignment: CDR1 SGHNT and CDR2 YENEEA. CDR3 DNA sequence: TGTGCCAGCAGCTTACCGGTAGCGGGAGGGCCAGATACGCAGTATTTT. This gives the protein CASSLPVAGGPDTQYF.

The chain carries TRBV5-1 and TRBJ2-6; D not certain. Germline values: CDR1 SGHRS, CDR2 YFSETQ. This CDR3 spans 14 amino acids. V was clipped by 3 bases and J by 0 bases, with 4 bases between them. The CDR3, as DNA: TGCGCCAGCAGCTGGGACTCTGGGGCCAACGTCCTGACTTTC. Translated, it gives CASSWDSGANVLTF.

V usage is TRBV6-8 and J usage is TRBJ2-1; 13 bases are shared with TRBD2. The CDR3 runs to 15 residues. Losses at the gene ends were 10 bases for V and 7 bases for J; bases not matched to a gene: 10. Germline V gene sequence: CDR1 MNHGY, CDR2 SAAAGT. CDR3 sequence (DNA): TGTGCCATCAGAGGGACTAGCGGGAACGGGAATGAGCAGTTCTTC. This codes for CAIRGTSGNGNEQFF.

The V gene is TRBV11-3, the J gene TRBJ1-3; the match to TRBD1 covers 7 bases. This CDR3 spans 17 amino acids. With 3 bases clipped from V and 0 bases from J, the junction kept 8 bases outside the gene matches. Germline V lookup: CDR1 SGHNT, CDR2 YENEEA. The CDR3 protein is CASSLELQGGSGNTIYF. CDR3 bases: TGTGCCAGCAGCTTGGAACTCCAGGGGGGCTCTGGAAACACCATATATTTT. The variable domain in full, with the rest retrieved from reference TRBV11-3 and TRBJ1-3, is EAGVVQSPRYKIIEKKQPVAFWCNPISGHNTLYWYLQNLGQGPELLIRYENEEAVDDSQLPKDRFSAERLKGVDSTLKIQPAELGDSAVYLCASSLELQGGSGNTIYFGEGSWLTVV.

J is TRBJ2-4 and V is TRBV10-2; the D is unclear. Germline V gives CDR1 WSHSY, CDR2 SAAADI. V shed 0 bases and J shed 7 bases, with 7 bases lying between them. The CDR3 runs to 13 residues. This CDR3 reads CASSESFSNIQYF. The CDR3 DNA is TGCGCCAGCAGTGAGTCTTTTAGCAACATTCAGTACTTC.

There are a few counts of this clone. The CDR3 reads CATSKDTGTQEQFF. Written as DNA, the CDR3 is TGTGCCACCAGCAAGGACACCGGGACCCAAGAGCAGTTCTTC. This chain uses TRBV15 with TRBJ2-1; D could derive from TRBD1 or TRBD2 (5 bases each). Trimming shortened V by 4 bases and J by 10 bases, and 17 bases separated the two germline ends. This CDR3 is 14 amino acids long. In germline, CDR1 is LNHNV, CDR2 YYDKDF (reference sequence).

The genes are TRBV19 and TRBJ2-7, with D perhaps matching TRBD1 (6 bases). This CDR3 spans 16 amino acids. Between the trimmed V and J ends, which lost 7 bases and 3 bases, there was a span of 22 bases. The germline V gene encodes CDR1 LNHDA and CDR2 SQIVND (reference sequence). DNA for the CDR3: TGTGCCAGTACTCCTACGGCAGGGCAGGGGTTCTACGAGCAGTACTTC. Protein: CASTPTAGQGFYEQYF. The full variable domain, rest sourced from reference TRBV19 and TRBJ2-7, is DGGITQSPKYLFRKEGQNVTLSCEQNLNHDAMYWYRQDPGQGLRLIYYSQIVNDFQKGDIAEGYSVSREKKESFPLTVTSAQKNPTAFYLCASTPTAGQGFYEQYFGPGTRLTVT.

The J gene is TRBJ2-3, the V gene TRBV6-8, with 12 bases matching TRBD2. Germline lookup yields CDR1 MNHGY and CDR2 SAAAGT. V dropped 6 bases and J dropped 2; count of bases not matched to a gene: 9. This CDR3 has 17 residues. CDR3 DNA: TGTGCCAGCAGCCGCAAAAGACTAGCGGGAGTCACAGATACGCAGTATTTT. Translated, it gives CASSRKRLAGVTDTQYF.

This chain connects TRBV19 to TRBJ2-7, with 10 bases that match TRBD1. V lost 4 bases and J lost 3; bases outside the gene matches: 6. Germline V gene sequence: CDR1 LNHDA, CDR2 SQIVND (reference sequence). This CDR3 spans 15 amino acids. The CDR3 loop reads CASSKPGQGSYEQYF. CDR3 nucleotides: TGTGCCAGTAGTAAGCCGGGACAGGGGAGCTACGAGCAGTACTTC.

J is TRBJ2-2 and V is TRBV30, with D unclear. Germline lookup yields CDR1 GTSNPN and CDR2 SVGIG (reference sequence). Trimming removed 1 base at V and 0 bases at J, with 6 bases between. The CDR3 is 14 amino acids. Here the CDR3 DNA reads TGTGCCTGGAGTGGAATTGCGAACACCGGGGAGCTGTTTTTT. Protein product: CAWSGIANTGELFF. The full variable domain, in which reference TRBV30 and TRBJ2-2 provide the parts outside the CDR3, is SQTIHQWPATLVQPVGSPLSLECTVEGTSNPNLYWYRQAAGRGLQLLFYSVGIGQISSEVPQNLSASRPQDRQFILSSKKLLLSDSGFYLCAWSGIANTGELFFGEGSRLTVL.

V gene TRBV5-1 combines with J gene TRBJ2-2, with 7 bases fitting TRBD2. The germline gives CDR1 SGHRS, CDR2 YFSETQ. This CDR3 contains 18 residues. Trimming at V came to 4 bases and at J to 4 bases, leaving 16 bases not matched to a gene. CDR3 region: CASSLGRSSGGGTGELFF. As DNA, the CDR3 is TGCGCCAGCAGCCTGGGGCGTTCTAGCGGAGGTGGCACCGGGGAGCTGTTTTTT. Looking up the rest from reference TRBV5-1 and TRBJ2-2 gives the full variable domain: KAGVTQTPRYLIKTRGQQVTLSCSPISGHRSVSWYQQTPGQGLQFLFEYFSETQRNKGNFPGRFSGRQFSNSRSEMNVSTLELGDSALYLCASSLGRSSGGGTGELFFGEGSRLTVL.

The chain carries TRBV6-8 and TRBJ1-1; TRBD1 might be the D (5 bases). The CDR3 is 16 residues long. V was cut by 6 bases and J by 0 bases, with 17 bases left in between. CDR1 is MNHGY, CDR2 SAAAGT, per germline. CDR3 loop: CASRRGFEAMNTEAFF. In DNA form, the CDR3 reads TGTGCCAGCAGGAGGGGCTTTGAGGCCATGAACACTGAAGCTTTCTTT.

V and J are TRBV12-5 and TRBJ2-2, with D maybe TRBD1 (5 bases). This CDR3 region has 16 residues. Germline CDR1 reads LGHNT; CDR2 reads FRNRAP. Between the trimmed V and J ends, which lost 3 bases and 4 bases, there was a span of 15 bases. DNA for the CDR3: TGTGCTAGTGGTTTTCAGACAGATACGAGCACCGGGGAGCTGTTTTTT. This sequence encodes CASGFQTDTSTGELFF.